A selection of T cell receptor beta chains follows, all from one sample in a study of identical twins. From the 5' RACE reads, TCRdb called clonotypes with MiXCR, one entry per CDR3 protein. Here the sample spans under 1 million distinct CDR3 sequences, 9% to 15% being singletons. These data are also associated with another study on yellow fever vaccine responses in identical twins.

The sample consisted of PBMCs. These receptors were collected from a woman between 18 and 29 years old in good health. The CDR3 runs from the conserved cysteine through the conserved F or W. Each record gives: clone size, D gene, V gene, J gene, CDR3 DNA, CDR3 protein. The D gene is left open where the match is weak. For some rows the clone size is stated as once, few or many, or as a class when expanded; others skip it.

abundance: -
d_gene: -
v_gene: TRBV20-1
j_gene: TRBJ2-6
CDR3nt: TGCAGTGCTAGAGGTGGGGCCAACGTCCTGACTTTC
CDR3aa: CSARGGANVLTF

abundance: few
d_gene: TRBD1
v_gene: TRBV20-1
j_gene: TRBJ1-2
CDR3nt: TGCAGTGCTAGAGATTACAGGGGACAGGGCTATGGCTACACCTTC
CDR3aa: CSARDYRGQGYGYTF

abundance: -
d_gene: -
v_gene: TRBV10-3
j_gene: TRBJ2-3
CDR3nt: TGTGCCATCAGTGAAAAGGGCACAGATACGCAGTATTTT
CDR3aa: CAISEKGTDTQYF

abundance: -
d_gene: -
v_gene: TRBV4-1
j_gene: TRBJ2-2
CDR3nt: TGCGCCAGCAGCCAAGTACACTCGAACACCGGGGAGCTGTTTTTT
CDR3aa: CASSQVHSNTGELFF

abundance: -
d_gene: TRBD1
v_gene: TRBV29-1
j_gene: TRBJ2-5
CDR3nt: TGCAGCGTTGAGGGCAGGGGGAGCCCCAAGACCCAGTACTTC
CDR3aa: CSVEGRGSPKTQYF

abundance: -
d_gene: TRBD2
v_gene: TRBV5-1
j_gene: TRBJ2-3
CDR3nt: TGCGCCAGCAGCAAACTAGCGGGGACAAGCACAGATACGCAGTATTTT
CDR3aa: CASSKLAGTSTDTQYF

abundance: -
d_gene: -
v_gene: TRBV12-3/TRBV12-4
j_gene: TRBJ1-4
CDR3nt: TGTGCCAGCAGCAAGACTGTGCCTCGGGAAAAACTGTTTTTT
CDR3aa: CASSKTVPREKLFF

abundance: -
d_gene: -
v_gene: TRBV6-1
j_gene: TRBJ1-1
CDR3nt: TGTGCCAGCAGAGGATCAGGGATGACTGAAGCTTTCTTT
CDR3aa: CASRGSGMTEAFF

abundance: -
d_gene: -
v_gene: TRBV7-2
j_gene: TRBJ1-1
CDR3nt: TGTGCCAGCAGCTTAGTCCGGGGTGGGCTCGGCACTGAAGCTTTCTTT
CDR3aa: CASSLVRGGLGTEAFF

abundance: -
d_gene: -
v_gene: TRBV11-2
j_gene: TRBJ1-1
CDR3nt: TGTGCCAGTAGCTTGGAGTTTGGGAGTGCGAACACTGAAGCTTTCTTT
CDR3aa: CASSLEFGSANTEAFF

abundance: -
d_gene: -
v_gene: TRBV24-1
j_gene: TRBJ2-2
CDR3nt: TGTGCCACCAGTGAATTTGGTACCGGGGAGCTGTTTTTT
CDR3aa: CATSEFGTGELFF

abundance: -
d_gene: -
v_gene: TRBV5-1
j_gene: TRBJ2-5
CDR3nt: TGCGCCAGCAGCTTGTCAGCGGGCGAAGAGACCCAGTACTTC
CDR3aa: CASSLSAGEETQYF

abundance: -
d_gene: -
v_gene: TRBV28
j_gene: TRBJ2-7
CDR3nt: TGTGCCAGCAGTTTATTGGGAGTCTACGAGCAGTACTTC
CDR3aa: CASSLLGVYEQYF

abundance: few
d_gene: -
v_gene: TRBV20-1
j_gene: TRBJ2-2
CDR3nt: TGCAGTGCCTCTAGCGCCGGCACCGGGGAGCTGTTTTTT
CDR3aa: CSASSAGTGELFF

abundance: -
d_gene: TRBD2
v_gene: TRBV20-1
j_gene: TRBJ2-1
CDR3nt: TGCAGTGCTCCGGGGGGACTAGCGGGGATTCATGAGCAGTTCTTC
CDR3aa: CSAPGGLAGIHEQFF

abundance: -
d_gene: TRBD2
v_gene: TRBV5-1
j_gene: TRBJ2-2
CDR3nt: TGCGCCAGCAGCTCCGGGACTAGCGGGGAGTCCGGGGAGCTGTTTTTT
CDR3aa: CASSSGTSGESGELFF

abundance: -
d_gene: -
v_gene: TRBV14
j_gene: TRBJ1-2
CDR3nt: TGTGCCAGCCGGCAGCAGGGGAACTATGGCTACACCTTC
CDR3aa: CASRQQGNYGYTF

abundance: -
d_gene: -
v_gene: TRBV12-3/TRBV12-4
j_gene: TRBJ2-1
CDR3nt: TGTGCCAGCATCTCAGGCGGAACCTACAATGAGCAGTTCTTC
CDR3aa: CASISGGTYNEQFF

abundance: -
d_gene: TRBD2
v_gene: TRBV20-1
j_gene: TRBJ2-1
CDR3nt: TGCATCGGGAGGGAGTCCCTCTCAGGGGAGCAGTTCTTC
CDR3aa: CIGRESLSGEQFF

abundance: -
d_gene: -
v_gene: TRBV19
j_gene: TRBJ1-4
CDR3nt: TGTGCCAGTAGTATAGATGTAGCAGGGCGCCGTCAAAAACTGTTTTTT
CDR3aa: CASSIDVAGRRQKLFF

abundance: -
d_gene: -
v_gene: TRBV12-3/TRBV12-4
j_gene: TRBJ2-5
CDR3nt: TGTGCCAGCAGTTTAGCCCTCGGGCGGGAACTTTCAGAGACCCAGTACTTC
CDR3aa: CASSLALGRELSETQYF

abundance: -
d_gene: -
v_gene: TRBV6-1
j_gene: TRBJ2-6
CDR3nt: TGTGCCAGCAGTGAAGTGAGCTCTGGGGCCAACGTCCTGACTTTC
CDR3aa: CASSEVSSGANVLTF

abundance: -
d_gene: TRBD2
v_gene: TRBV2
j_gene: TRBJ2-1
CDR3nt: TGTGCCAGCAGTGAAGTTGGGACTAGTTATGAGCAGTTCTTC
CDR3aa: CASSEVGTSYEQFF

abundance: -
d_gene: TRBD2
v_gene: TRBV20-1
j_gene: TRBJ2-1
CDR3nt: TGCAGTGCTACCCCTACTAGCGGGGGGGTTGTTGAGCAGTTCTTC
CDR3aa: CSATPTSGGVVEQFF